The rows below give T cell receptor beta chains drawn from one sample of a study of blood T cell repertoires in COVID-19. Clones were read by immunoSEQ multiplex PCR, and TCRdb kept only the in-frame ones, dropping some. The table lists roughly 200,000 clones, about 91% of them singletons. Sequenced material: peripheral blood. The receptor set was obtained from a woman in her 30s with acute or convalescent COVID-19. Each CDR3 is given with its conserved first and last residue. The order of the fields is clone size, V gene, J gene, D gene, CDR3 protein, CDR3 DNA. The D gene is left open where the match is weak. Clone size appears in some rows only: once, few, many, or a class for an expanded clone.

abundance: few; v_gene: TRBV5-1; j_gene: TRBJ1-1; d_gene: -; CDR3aa: CASSLGFGATEAFF; CDR3nt: TGCGCCAGCAGCTTGGGTTTTGGGGCCACTGAAGCTTTCTTT
abundance: -; v_gene: TRBV5-1; j_gene: TRBJ1-1; d_gene: -; CDR3aa: CASSLGSLGTEAFF; CDR3nt: TGCGCCAGCAGCTTGGGGAGCCTCGGGACTGAAGCTTTCTTT
abundance: -; v_gene: TRBV7-2; j_gene: TRBJ1-1; d_gene: -; CDR3aa: CASSLRREAFF; CDR3nt: TGTGCCAGCAGCTTACGGAGGGAAGCTTTCTTT
abundance: -; v_gene: TRBV30; j_gene: TRBJ2-4; d_gene: -; CDR3aa: CAWSVGGSGDIQYF; CDR3nt: TGTGCCTGGAGTGTTGGAGGTTCCGGGGACATTCAGTACTTC
abundance: -; v_gene: TRBV29-1; j_gene: TRBJ1-4; d_gene: -; CDR3aa: CSVEGEGETYLF; CDR3nt: TGCAGCGTTGAAGGCGAGGGGGAAACTTACCTTTTT
abundance: -; v_gene: TRBV6-5; j_gene: TRBJ1-2; d_gene: TRBD1; CDR3aa: CASTRDRSNYGYTF; CDR3nt: TGTGCCAGCACAAGGGACAGATCTAACTATGGCTACACCTTC
abundance: -; v_gene: TRBV7-9; j_gene: TRBJ2-3; d_gene: -; CDR3aa: CASTKGIAGADTQYF; CDR3nt: TGTGCCAGCACCAAAGGGATAGCCGGGGCAGATACGCAGTATTTT
abundance: -; v_gene: TRBV24-1; j_gene: TRBJ2-7; d_gene: -; CDR3aa: CATSDRGHYEQYF; CDR3nt: TGTGCCACCAGTGACAGGGGCCACTACGAGCAGTACTTC
abundance: -; v_gene: TRBV6-5; j_gene: TRBJ2-2; d_gene: -; CDR3aa: CASGHGELFF; CDR3nt: TGTGCCAGTGGGCACGGGGAGCTGTTTTTT
abundance: -; v_gene: TRBV9; j_gene: TRBJ1-3; d_gene: TRBD1; CDR3aa: CASSGTGAGNTIYF; CDR3nt: TGTGCCAGCAGCGGGACAGGGGCTGGAAACACCATATATTTT
abundance: -; v_gene: TRBV13; j_gene: TRBJ2-7; d_gene: TRBD2; CDR3aa: CASSGGRGLGDYEQYF; CDR3nt: TGTGCCAGCAGCGGTGGGCGGGGACTAGGGGACTACGAGCAGTACTTC
abundance: -; v_gene: TRBV29-1; j_gene: TRBJ2-1; d_gene: TRBD2; CDR3aa: CSVPKSSGRAQFF; CDR3nt: TGCAGCGTACCCAAATCTAGCGGGAGGGCTCAGTTCTTC
abundance: -; v_gene: TRBV7-8; j_gene: TRBJ2-7; d_gene: TRBD1; CDR3aa: CASSAGTGGYEQYF; CDR3nt: TGTGCCAGCAGCGCCGGGACAGGGGGCTACGAGCAGTACTTC
abundance: -; v_gene: TRBV7-6; j_gene: TRBJ2-2; d_gene: -; CDR3aa: CASSFQGRGELFF; CDR3nt: TGTGCCAGCAGCTTTCAGGGCCGTGGGGAGCTGTTTTTT
abundance: -; v_gene: TRBV2; j_gene: TRBJ2-3; d_gene: -; CDR3aa: CASLRRSRGVTQYF; CDR3nt: TGTGCCAGCCTCAGGAGGTCGCGGGGAGTTACGCAGTATTTT
abundance: -; v_gene: TRBV20-1; j_gene: TRBJ2-1; d_gene: -; CDR3aa: CSAGRTEQFF; CDR3nt: TGCAGTGCTGGGAGGACCGAGCAGTTCTTC
abundance: once; v_gene: TRBV11-3; j_gene: TRBJ2-7; d_gene: TRBD2; CDR3aa: CASSLTGGEQYF; CDR3nt: TGTGCCAGCAGCTTGACGGGAGGGGAGCAGTACTTC
abundance: few; v_gene: TRBV20-1; j_gene: TRBJ2-3; d_gene: -; CDR3aa: CSARTDTQYF; CDR3nt: TGCAGTGCTCGGACAGATACGCAGTATTTT
abundance: -; v_gene: TRBV28; j_gene: TRBJ1-1; d_gene: -; CDR3aa: CASSSFYTEAFF; CDR3nt: TGTGCCAGCAGTTCTTTCTACACTGAAGCTTTCTTT
abundance: -; v_gene: TRBV30; j_gene: TRBJ1-4; d_gene: -; CDR3aa: CAWSKGKIGEKLFF; CDR3nt: TGTGCCTGGAGTAAAGGCAAAATCGGGGAGAAACTGTTTTTT
abundance: -; v_gene: TRBV2; j_gene: TRBJ2-1; d_gene: -; CDR3aa: CASKEQVNEQFF; CDR3nt: TGTGCCAGCAAGGAACAGGTCAATGAGCAGTTCTTC
abundance: -; v_gene: TRBV10-1; j_gene: TRBJ1-2; d_gene: TRBD1; CDR3aa: CASSPGQGAYGYTF; CDR3nt: TGCGCCAGCAGTCCGGGACAGGGAGCCTATGGCTACACCTTC
abundance: -; v_gene: TRBV19; j_gene: TRBJ2-5; d_gene: -; CDR3aa: CASSTRLEETQYF; CDR3nt: TGTGCCAGTAGTACAAGACTAGAAGAGACCCAGTACTTC
abundance: -; v_gene: TRBV5-1; j_gene: TRBJ2-1; d_gene: TRBD1; CDR3aa: CASSLGLRGPQFF; CDR3nt: TGCGCCAGCAGTCTGGGATTAAGGGGGCCGCAGTTCTTC
abundance: -; v_gene: TRBV5-1; j_gene: TRBJ1-1; d_gene: -; CDR3aa: CASSLIAGGSEAFF; CDR3nt: TGCGCCAGCAGCTTGATTGCGGGGGGCTCTGAAGCTTTCTTT
abundance: -; v_gene: TRBV7-8; j_gene: TRBJ1-4; d_gene: -; CDR3aa: CASSMTATNEKLFF; CDR3nt: TGTGCCAGTAGCATGACAGCAACTAATGAAAAACTGTTTTTT
abundance: -; v_gene: TRBV18; j_gene: TRBJ2-7; d_gene: -; CDR3aa: CASSRLVAYEQYF; CDR3nt: TGTGCCAGCTCAAGGCTAGTCGCCTACGAGCAGTACTTC
abundance: -; v_gene: TRBV9; j_gene: TRBJ1-1; d_gene: -; CDR3aa: CASSSHREGNTEAFF; CDR3nt: TGTGCCAGCAGCTCCCATCGGGAGGGGAACACTGAAGCTTTCTTT
abundance: -; v_gene: TRBV2; j_gene: TRBJ2-7; d_gene: -; CDR3aa: CASSGGYEQYF; CDR3nt: TGTGCCAGCAGTGGCGGTTACGAGCAGTACTTC
abundance: -; v_gene: TRBV5-4; j_gene: TRBJ2-1; d_gene: -; CDR3aa: CASSLGALSDEQFF; CDR3nt: TGTGCCAGCAGCCTGGGAGCGCTGTCGGATGAGCAGTTCTTC
abundance: -; v_gene: TRBV25-1; j_gene: TRBJ1-1; d_gene: TRBD1; CDR3aa: CASSDPGGGSTEAFF; CDR3nt: TGTGCCAGCAGTGACCCAGGGGGCGGGAGCACTGAAGCTTTCTTT
abundance: -; v_gene: TRBV28; j_gene: TRBJ1-2; d_gene: -; CDR3aa: CATSQRNYGYTF; CDR3nt: TGTGCCACCTCTCAGAGGAACTATGGCTACACCTTC
abundance: -; v_gene: TRBV7-2; j_gene: TRBJ1-2; d_gene: TRBD1; CDR3aa: CASSLGQGAFGYTF; CDR3nt: TGTGCCAGCAGCTTAGGACAGGGGGCGTTTGGCTACACCTTC
abundance: -; v_gene: TRBV15; j_gene: TRBJ1-1; d_gene: TRBD1; CDR3aa: CATSTQLQGLNTEAFF; CDR3nt: TGTGCCACCAGCACCCAATTACAGGGGTTGAACACTGAAGCTTTCTTT
abundance: -; v_gene: TRBV7-9; j_gene: TRBJ2-1; d_gene: -; CDR3aa: CASSLEGAATYEQFF; CDR3nt: TGTGCCAGCAGCTTAGAGGGAGCGGCTACATATGAGCAGTTCTTC
abundance: -; v_gene: TRBV7-2; j_gene: TRBJ2-5; d_gene: -; CDR3aa: CASSGQAGSETQYF; CDR3nt: TGTGCCAGCAGTGGACAGGCGGGAAGCGAGACCCAGTACTTC
abundance: -; v_gene: TRBV12-5; j_gene: TRBJ2-3; d_gene: -; CDR3aa: CASGLTDTQYF; CDR3nt: TGTGCTAGTGGCCTCACAGATACGCAGTATTTT
abundance: -; v_gene: TRBV10-2; j_gene: TRBJ1-1; d_gene: -; CDR3aa: CASKGASEAFF; CDR3nt: TGCGCCAGCAAAGGGGCGTCTGAAGCTTTCTTT
abundance: -; v_gene: TRBV5-1; j_gene: TRBJ2-7; d_gene: -; CDR3aa: CASSFLAHYEQYF; CDR3nt: TGCGCCAGCAGCTTCCTAGCCCACTACGAGCAGTACTTC
abundance: -; v_gene: TRBV2; j_gene: TRBJ2-1; d_gene: TRBD2; CDR3aa: CASKTSGSEQFF; CDR3nt: TGTGCCAGCAAGACTAGCGGGAGTGAGCAGTTCTTC
abundance: -; v_gene: TRBV10-3; j_gene: TRBJ2-3; d_gene: TRBD1; CDR3aa: CAIREGGHSTDTQYF; CDR3nt: TGTGCCATCAGAGAAGGGGGCCATAGCACAGATACGCAGTATTTT
abundance: -; v_gene: TRBV20-1; j_gene: TRBJ2-2; d_gene: -; CDR3aa: CSARDLGELFF; CDR3nt: TGCAGTGCTAGAGATCTGGGGGAGCTGTTTTTT